This T cell receptor beta chain was found in a study of T cell changes during pregnancy in multiple sclerosis. Sequenced by immunoSEQ multiplex PCR; TCRdb stores in-frame clones only, minus some. The profile shows approximately 100,000 clones, 85% to 95% of them singletons. Germline loops: CDR1 MDHEN, CDR2 SYDVKM. The CDR3 extends over 18 amino acids. The V segment lost 6 bases and the J segment 0 bases; nucleotides outside the gene matches: 9. The sequences come from peripheral blood, collected in the third trimester of pregnancy. The TCR sequence derives from a female donor with multiple sclerosis, enrolled in a pregnancy study. This chain links TRBV28 with TRBJ1-4; 11 bases map to TRBD1. CDR3 in amino acids: CASSDRDRGVTTNEKLFF. CDR3 DNA: TGTGCCAGCAGCGATAGGGACAGGGGGGTAACAACTAATGAAAAACTGTTTTTT.